The entry below describes one T cell receptor (beta chain). Its antigen is not known. Indicated treatment: about 20 received Ad26.COV2.S at low or high dose, single or two shots; about 5 received placebo; per-sample allocation not given. Sampling was done on day 63 after the first vaccine or placebo injection. The germline CDR1 and CDR2 sequences are MDHEN and SYDVKM. The V gene end was trimmed by 3 bases and the J gene end by 6 bases; junction bases not matched to a gene: 5. The CDR3 totals 14 residues. The data stem from a study of Ad26.COV2.S vaccination and SARS-CoV-2 variants. About the research overall: By the intramuscular route, Ad26.COV2.S was given once, or twice 56 days apart. Study-wide points: Substantial breadth in spike-specific CD8+ and CD4+ T cell responses was reportedly seen after vaccination. Researchers reported similar non-spike TCR breadth in vaccine and placebo recipients. It was vaccine recipients, not placebo recipients, who had the higher spike-specific TCR breadth.

Here immunoSEQ multiplex PCR was the method, and the copy in TCRdb shows in-frame clones only, minus some. The sample has about 350,000 clones; around 84% are singletons. This chain uses TRBV28 with TRBJ1-5, with 7 bases lining up with TRBD1. The sequencing used peripheral blood, collected in a trial of Ad26.COV2.S vaccine versus placebo. This TCR came from a person between 18 and 59 years old who received the Ad26.COV2.S COVID-19 vaccine or a placebo. CDR3 loop: CASSLGDRAQPQHF. The CDR3 region has the DNA TGTGCCAGCAGTTTGGGCGACAGGGCTCAGCCCCAGCATTTT.